The 18 T cell receptor beta chains listed next were all sequenced from one sample in a study of identical twins. TCRdb used MiXCR to reprocess the 5' RACE reads, holding one entry per CDR3 protein. The sample has roughly 290,000 distinct CDR3 sequences; more than 6.5% are singletons. The sample also formed part of further work on yellow fever vaccine responses in identical twins.

The material sequenced was memory (CD45RO+) T cells sorted from blood. The receptors originated from a woman aged 18-29 years in good health.

A note on this clonotype: The conserved phenylalanine or tryptophan is not found at the CDR3 terminus, so this likely reflects a read error. V gene TRBV6-5 combines with J gene TRBJ2-1; D might be TRBD1 (5 bases). Looked up from germline, CDR1 is MNHEY and CDR2 is SVGAGI. The V gene lost 5 bases and the J gene lost 11 bases, with 16 bases spanning the gap. The CDR3 has 13 residues. The CDR3 sequence: CASSHDTSGKQFS. DNA of the CDR3: TGTGCCAGCAGTCACGATACATCAGGGAAGCAGTTCTCC.

This clonotype was detected ten times or more. V gene TRBV29-1 combines with J gene TRBJ2-2; D not resolved. The germline V gene encodes CDR1 SQVTM and CDR2 ANQGSEA. Between the trimmed V and J ends, which lost 5 bases and 6 bases, there was a span of 4 bases. The CDR3 extends over 10 amino acids. The CDR3 loop is CSVRSGELFF. Here the CDR3 DNA reads TGCAGCGTTAGATCCGGGGAGCTGTTTTTT.

The J gene is TRBJ1-5, the V gene TRBV6-1; tentatively, D is TRBD1 (5 bases). Germline V CDR1 and CDR2: MNHNS, SASEGT. The V end was cut by 5 bases, the J end by 3 bases, with 11 bases between. The CDR3 sequence is 14 residues long. The CDR3 protein is CASSPGHFNQPQHF. CDR3 DNA: TGTGCCAGCAGTCCCGGACACTTCAATCAGCCCCAGCATTTT.

This clonotype was picked up a small number of times. This chain joins TRBV6-5 and TRBJ1-2, with D unclear. The CDR3 runs to 12 residues. V lost 5 bases and J lost 2, with 6 bases in between. CDR1 and CDR2 (germline): MNHEY, SVGAGI. The CDR3 nucleotides are TGTGCCAGCAGTGACACCAACTATGGCTACACCTTC. Translating gives CASSDTNYGYTF.

This clonotype appeared a few times. This chain joins TRBV27 and TRBJ1-3; D unclear. The CDR3 covers 14 residues. CDR1 and CDR2 (germline): MNHEY, SMNVEV (reference sequence). The V gene lost 4 bases and the J gene lost 0 bases, with 7 bases spanning the gap. CDR3 DNA sequence: TGTGCCAGCAGTTCCCCCAGCTCTGGAAACACCATATATTTT. Residues: CASSSPSSGNTIYF.

The V call is TRBV27, the J call TRBJ2-3; D may be TRBD2 (6 bases). CDR1 and CDR2 from the germline V gene are MNHEY and SMNVEV (reference sequence). V shed 6 bases and J shed 2 bases, with 15 bases lying between them. This CDR3 has 15 residues. The CDR3 DNA reads TGTGCCAGCAGCCGTCAGGGACTTAACACAGATACGCAGTATTTT. As protein: CASSRQGLNTDTQYF.

The chain combines TRBV28 with TRBJ2-7, with D perhaps matching TRBD1 or TRBD2 (5 bases each). Germline-derived CDR1 and CDR2 are MDHEN and SYDVKM. There are 20 residues in the CDR3. Trimming removed 3 bases from V and 0 bases from J, with 27 bases in between. CDR3 residues: CASSFLPGKTGTGPSYEQYF. CDR3 in DNA: TGTGCCAGCAGTTTCCTGCCGGGAAAGACCGGTACAGGTCCCTCCTACGAGCAGTACTTC.

V gene TRBV18 combines with J gene TRBJ2-3; D remains unclear. V was pared by 0 bases and J by 2 bases, with 3 bases between. Germline loops: CDR1 KGHSH, CDR2 LQKENI. The CDR3 totals 13 residues. CDR3 DNA: TGTGCCAGCTCACCACCGACCACAGATACGCAGTATTTT. It specifies CASSPPTTDTQYF.

This clonotype was counted between two and nine times. The rearrangement uses TRBV11-2 and TRBJ2-7; the D gene is possibly TRBD1 (6 bases). There are 12 residues in the CDR3. V was pared by 4 bases and J by 4 bases, with 8 bases between. The V gene's germline CDR1 is SGHAT and CDR2 FQNNGV. The CDR3 loop reads CASSSQGYEQYV. DNA of the CDR3: TGTGCCAGCAGCTCACAGGGATACGAGCAGTACGTC.

This clonotype has more than one count but fewer than ten. This chain's CDR3 is CASRGRGVGSVNTEAFF. CDR3 in DNA: TGTGCCAGCAGGGGAAGGGGTGTAGGGTCGGTGAACACTGAAGCTTTCTTT. This chain uses TRBV27 with TRBJ1-1, with a possible D match to TRBD1 (5 bases). The CDR3 length is 17 residues. The ends were cut back, 6 bases at V and 0 bases at J, with 20 bases in the middle. The germline gives CDR1 MNHEY, CDR2 SMNVEV (reference sequence).

The chain carries TRBV6-1 and TRBJ2-1, with 11 bases fitting TRBD2. Germline assignment: CDR1 MNHNS and CDR2 SASEGT. Unmatched junction bases numbered 4, after V lost 1 base and J lost 2 bases. This CDR3 spans 17 amino acids. This CDR3 reads CASSEVGTSGPYNEQFF. The CDR3 bases are TGTGCCAGCAGTGAAGTGGGGACTAGCGGTCCCTACAATGAGCAGTTCTTC.

This clonotype was seen more than once but under ten times. The chain recombines TRBV2 with TRBJ2-5; D is perhaps TRBD1 or TRBD2 (5 bases each). The V gene lost 0 bases and the J gene lost 5 bases, with 10 bases spanning the gap. CDR3 length: 14 amino acids. Germline V lookup: CDR1 SNHLY, CDR2 FYNNEI. CDR3 DNA: TGTGCCAGCAGTGAAGCCCCGGGACGGGAGACCCAGTACTTC. Translated, it gives CASSEAPGRETQYF.

The chain recombines TRBV12-3 or TRBV12-4 with TRBJ2-2; possibly TRBD2 for D (6 bases). With 1 base removed from V and 4 bases from J, the gap between germline ends came to 13 bases. The CDR3 has 16 residues. The CDR3 reads CASSLGPSATTGELFF. DNA for the CDR3: TGTGCCAGCAGTTTAGGTCCTAGCGCCACCACCGGGGAGCTGTTTTTT.

This clonotype has a count of ten or more. This chain joins TRBV19 and TRBJ2-7, with 13 bases identical to TRBD2. Germline CDR1 reads LNHDA; CDR2 reads SQIVND (reference sequence). V trimming: 1 base; J trimming: 5 bases; junction bases outside the gene matches: 8. The CDR3 has 17 residues. The CDR3 region is CASSIGGTSGTRNEQYF. CDR3 nucleotide sequence: TGTGCCAGTAGTATAGGGGGGACTAGCGGGACTCGAAACGAGCAGTACTTC. The entire variable domain, with the rest obtained from reference TRBV19 and TRBJ2-7, is as follows: DGGITQSPKYLFRKEGQNVTLSCEQNLNHDAMYWYRQDPGQGLRLIYYSQIVNDFQKGDIAEGYSVSREKKESFPLTVTSAQKNPTAFYLCASSIGGTSGTRNEQYFGPGTRLTVT.

This clonotype has at least ten counts. V usage is TRBV5-1 and J usage is TRBJ1-2; the D gene is possibly TRBD1 (6 bases). Trimming left V 0 bases short and J 8 bases short, with 20 bases between. CDR1 SGHRS and CDR2 YFSETQ come from the germline V gene. The CDR3 sequence is 16 residues long. For the CDR3, the DNA is TGCGCCAGCAGCTTGGCCGAGGGGACACTACAAAAAGGCTACACCTTC. Its translation: CASSLAEGTLQKGYTF.

This chain uses TRBV5-1 with TRBJ1-1; a possible D gene is TRBD1 (5 bases). Germline-derived CDR1 and CDR2 are SGHRS and YFSETQ. The V gene lost 1 base and the J gene lost 0 bases, with 7 bases spanning the gap. The CDR3 has 14 amino acids. The CDR3 nucleotides are TGCGCCAGCAGCTTGATGACAGTGAACACTGAAGCTTTCTTT. Protein sequence: CASSLMTVNTEAFF.

The chain joins TRBV12-3 or TRBV12-4 to TRBJ2-7; 9 bases align to TRBD1. V gave up 0 bases and J gave up 6 bases; unmatched junction bases: 6. The CDR3 extends over 15 amino acids. CDR3 in DNA: TGTGCCAGCAGTTTAGCGGGACAGGGAAGGGGCGAGCAGTACTTC. Protein: CASSLAGQGRGEQYF.

This clonotype was counted between two and nine times. This chain joins TRBV20-1 and TRBJ2-2, with 8 bases identical to TRBD1. The V and J ends lost 0 bases and 3 bases, in that order; junction bases with no gene match: 6. The CDR3 consists of 16 residues. Germline loops: CDR1 DFQATT, CDR2 SNEGSKA (reference sequence). CDR3 amino acids: CSARDPDRGDTGELFF. In DNA, the CDR3 is TGCAGTGCTAGAGATCCAGACAGGGGAGACACCGGGGAGCTGTTTTTT.